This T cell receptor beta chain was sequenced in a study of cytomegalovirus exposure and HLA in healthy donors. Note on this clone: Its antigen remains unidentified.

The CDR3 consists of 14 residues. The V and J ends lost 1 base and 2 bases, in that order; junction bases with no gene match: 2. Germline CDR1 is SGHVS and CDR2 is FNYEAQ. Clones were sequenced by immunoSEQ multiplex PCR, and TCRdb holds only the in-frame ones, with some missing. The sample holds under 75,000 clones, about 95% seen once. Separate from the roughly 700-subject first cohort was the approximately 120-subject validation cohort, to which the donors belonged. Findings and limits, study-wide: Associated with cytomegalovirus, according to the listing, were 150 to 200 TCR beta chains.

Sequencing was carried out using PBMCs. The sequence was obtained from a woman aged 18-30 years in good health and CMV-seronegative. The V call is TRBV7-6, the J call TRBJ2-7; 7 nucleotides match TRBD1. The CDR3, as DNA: TGTGCCAGCAGCTTAGGGCAGGGGGCCTACGAGCAGTACTTC. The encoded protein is CASSLGQGAYEQYF.